This T cell receptor (beta chain) was profiled in a study of blood T cell repertoires in COVID-19. This clone was seen only a few times. The protocol was immunoSEQ multiplex PCR, while the TCRdb copy is restricted to in-frame clones and leaves out a portion. Seen here are roughly 250,000 clones, around three quarters observed once, and the top ten hold 3.3%. The TCR was taken from a woman of 80 years or more with acute or convalescent COVID-19. Material for sequencing was peripheral blood.

The CDR3: CASSSNAGTGYYGYTF. The CDR3 nucleotides are TGTGCCAGCAGTTCAAATGCCGGGACAGGGTACTATGGCTACACCTTC. The chain couples TRBV27 to TRBJ1-2, with 9 bases identical to TRBD1. Germline V CDR1 and CDR2: MNHEY, SMNVEV (reference sequence). This CDR3 is 16 amino acids long. V was clipped by 4 bases and J by 3 bases; unmatched bases: 9.